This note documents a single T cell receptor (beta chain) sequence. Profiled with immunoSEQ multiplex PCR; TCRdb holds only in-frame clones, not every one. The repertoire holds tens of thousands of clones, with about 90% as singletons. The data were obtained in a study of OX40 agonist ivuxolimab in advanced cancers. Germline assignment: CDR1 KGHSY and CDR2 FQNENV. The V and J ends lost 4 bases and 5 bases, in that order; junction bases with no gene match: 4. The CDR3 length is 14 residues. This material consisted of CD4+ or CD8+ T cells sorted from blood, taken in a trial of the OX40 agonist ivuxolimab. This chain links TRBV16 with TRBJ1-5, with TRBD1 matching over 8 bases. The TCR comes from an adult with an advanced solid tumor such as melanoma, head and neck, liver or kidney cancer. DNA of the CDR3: TGTGCCAGCAGCCCATCAGGGGGCGATCAGCCCCAGCATTTT. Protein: CASSPSGGDQPQHF.